This TCR beta chain appears in the sequencing data of a study of T cells after yellow fever vaccination. Findings of the study overall: At around 96% for CD4 and almost 90% for CD8, most primary-vaccination clones showed up again after the booster.

The V gene end was trimmed by 1 base and the J gene end by 3 bases; junction bases not matched to a gene: 3. The germline V gene encodes CDR1 SEHNR and CDR2 FQNEAQ (reference sequence). CDR3 length equals 15 residues. TCRdb itself ran the 5' RACE reads through MiXCR, one entry per CDR3 protein. The data contain about 160,000 distinct CDR3 sequences, around 7.2% of them singletons. Of note for this clonotype: The antigen remains undetermined.

The source of this sequence is a man aged 18 to 30 who received the YFV17D yellow fever vaccine. The chain has TRBV7-9 and TRBJ2-3; 8 bases are a match to TRBD1. Sample: CD4+ T cells sorted from PBMCs, taken around 5 days after the first yellow fever vaccination. CDR3 amino acids: CASSLDGQGTDTQYF. The CDR3 DNA follows: TGTGCCAGCAGCTTAGACGGACAGGGAACAGATACGCAGTATTTT.